The 5 T cell receptor beta chains listed next were all sequenced from one sample in a study of blood T cell repertoires in COVID-19. Method: immunoSEQ multiplex PCR; TCRdb's copy keeps in-frame clones and lacks some. The repertoire holds 320,000 or so clones, with more than 85% as singletons. Material for sequencing was PBMCs or T cells enriched from blood (not recorded which). The receptor source for this set is a woman aged 30 to 39 who had recovered from COVID-19.

V is TRBV4-1 and J is TRBJ2-1; D gene uncertain. The length of the CDR3 is 13 residues. V gave up 2 bases and J gave up 11 bases, with 13 bases separating them. CDR1 is MGHRA and CDR2 is YSYEKL in the germline V gene. Here the CDR3 reads CASSQSWLFKQFF. Here the CDR3 DNA reads TGCGCCAGCAGCCAATCGTGGCTCTTTAAGCAGTTCTTC.

This clone was recorded once. The gene calls are TRBV9 and TRBJ1-2; 7 nucleotides align to TRBD1. CDR1 SGDLS and CDR2 YYNGEE come from the germline V gene. V lost 4 bases, J lost 7 bases, and 7 bases stayed unmatched. The CDR3 runs to 13 residues. The CDR3 region has the DNA TGTGCCAGCAGCCTACAGGGGATGGGTGGCTACACCTTC. Protein: CASSLQGMGGYTF.

The CDR3 DNA sequence: TGCGCCAGCAGCCGTTCCCGGGACAACTACGAGCAGTACTTC. Its protein is CASSRSRDNYEQYF. This chain joins TRBV10-1 and TRBJ2-7; possibly TRBD1 for D (6 bases). There are 14 residues in the CDR3. The V end was cut by 6 bases, the J end by 3 bases, with 15 bases between. Germline V gene sequence: CDR1 WNHNN, CDR2 SYGVQD (reference sequence).

The chain employs TRBV30 and TRBJ1-2; 8 positions match TRBD1. The CDR3 runs to 13 residues. The germline V gene encodes CDR1 GTSNPN and CDR2 SVGIG (reference sequence). V gave up 3 bases and J gave up 8 bases; unmatched junction bases: 8. CDR3 amino acids: CAWSPQGALGYTF. CDR3 in DNA: TGTGCCTGGAGCCCGCAGGGGGCTTTAGGCTACACCTTC.

The chain couples TRBV5-1 to TRBJ1-1, with D perhaps TRBD1 (5 bases). The CDR3 is 16 residues long. Trimming left V 0 bases short and J 1 base short, with 13 bases between. CDR1 is SGHRS, CDR2 YFSETQ, per germline. The CDR3 coding sequence is TGCGCCAGCAGCTTGGAACAGGCGGCCCCGAACACTGAAGCTTTCTTT. This gives the protein CASSLEQAAPNTEAFF. Looking up the rest from reference TRBV5-1 and TRBJ1-1 gives the full variable domain: KAGVTQTPRYLIKTRGQQVTLSCSPISGHRSVSWYQQTPGQGLQFLFEYFSETQRNKGNFPGRFSGRQFSNSRSEMNVSTLELGDSALYLCASSLEQAAPNTEAFFGQGTRLTVV.